This T cell receptor (beta chain) was observed in a study of radiotherapy plus CTLA-4 blockade in lung cancer. Sequencing used immunoSEQ multiplex PCR; TCRdb keeps in-frame clones, though not all of them. The data show roughly 98,000 clones, over 75% seen once. The J segment lost 3 bases and the V segment lost 6 bases, leaving 3 bases of the junction unmatched. From germline, CDR1 is SGHNT and CDR2 YENEEA. The CDR3 has 15 residues. The source was peripheral blood, collected from a patient treated with radiotherapy plus ipilimumab. The chain links TRBV11-3 to TRBJ2-2; TRBD2 matches at 11 bases. The sequence derives from a human donor with non-small cell lung cancer that progressed on radiotherapy plus ipilimumab. The chain's CDR3 is CASSSGGADTGELFF. DNA for the CDR3: TGTGCCAGCAGTAGCGGGGGGGCGGACACCGGGGAGCTGTTTTTT.